The 17 T cell receptor beta chains in this list originate from one sample, sequenced in a study of T cells after yellow fever vaccination. TCRdb reanalysed the 5' RACE reads using MiXCR and keeps one entry per CDR3 protein. In the table there are over 150,000 distinct CDR3 sequences, approximately 6% of which are singletons. The specimen comprised CD4+ T cells sorted from PBMCs, sampled on the day of the first yellow fever vaccination. The receptors originated from a man in his late teens or twenties who received the YFV17D yellow fever vaccine.

This clonotype appeared a few times. The chain has TRBV11-2 and TRBJ2-7; 11 nucleotides agree with TRBD2. Trimming took 1 base from V and 1 from J; bases not matched to a gene: 3. This CDR3 spans 16 amino acids. Germline V gives CDR1 SGHAT, CDR2 FQNNGV. The CDR3 DNA follows: TGTGCCAGCAGCTTAGGCCTAGCGGGGGGTTCCTACGAGCAGTACTTC. This encodes CASSLGLAGGSYEQYF.

The chain employs TRBV7-2 and TRBJ1-1; D not resolved. CDR3 size: 11 residues. Trimming left V 2 bases short and J 11 bases short, with 9 bases between. From germline, CDR1 is SGHTA and CDR2 FQGNSA. The CDR3 region is CASSLMGRAFF. CDR3 coding DNA: TGTGCCAGCAGCTTAATGGGTCGGGCTTTCTTT.

This clonotype was picked up many times. The V call is TRBV5-1, the J call TRBJ1-3, with D possibly TRBD1 on 5 matching bases. Germline V lookup: CDR1 SGHRS, CDR2 YFSETQ. Trimming removed 2 bases from V and 7 bases from J, with 13 bases in between. The CDR3 runs 14 residues. Here the CDR3 reads CASSLEGTGNTIYF. Written as DNA, the CDR3 is TGCGCCAGCAGCTTAGAGGGGACGGGGAACACCATATATTTT.

This clonotype was counted many times. The CDR3 region is CASSFQGGLGYEQYF. The CDR3 bases are TGCGCCAGCAGCTTCCAGGGGGGGTTGGGGTACGAGCAGTACTTC. This chain connects TRBV5-1 to TRBJ2-7, with D possibly called TRBD1 or TRBD2 (7 bases each). The CDR3 has 15 amino acids. V gave up 2 bases and J gave up 4 bases, with 16 bases separating them. Germline CDR1 SGHRS, CDR2 YFSETQ.

This clonotype appeared many times. The chain couples TRBV5-5 to TRBJ2-1; TRBD1 is a possible D gene (6 bases). V was pared by 2 bases and J by 6 bases, with 12 bases between. The germline CDR1 and CDR2 sequences are SGHKS and YYEKEE (reference sequence). CDR3 length: 14 amino acids. The CDR3 region has the DNA TGTGCCAGCAGCTTTGGAACAGGGCCCAATGAGCAGTTCTTC. Translated: CASSFGTGPNEQFF. Full variable domain (rest looked up from reference TRBV5-5 and TRBJ2-1): DAGVTQSPTHLIKTRGQQVTLRCSPISGHKSVSWYQQVLGQGPQFIFQYYEKEERGRGNFPDRFSARQFPNYSSELNVNALLLGDSALYLCASSFGTGPNEQFFGPGTRLTVL.

This clonotype was detected many times. CDR3 region: CASSYMGTDTQYF. The CDR3 region has the DNA TGTGCCAGCAGCTACATGGGGACAGATACGCAGTATTTT. The V gene is TRBV7-9, the J gene TRBJ2-3; D is unclear. Trimming stripped 4 bases from V and 3 bases from J, with 8 bases between. Germline CDR1 SEHNR, CDR2 FQNEAQ (reference sequence). The length of the CDR3 is 13 residues.

This clonotype has only a few counts. The J gene is TRBJ1-4, the V gene TRBV28; D remains ambiguous. Germline CDR1 reads MDHEN; CDR2 reads SYDVKM. V was pared by 6 bases and J by 8 bases, with 10 bases between. There are 12 residues in the CDR3. The CDR3 DNA reads as TGTGCCAGCAGCCTCTTCCCCGAAAAACTGTTTTTT. Its translation: CASSLFPEKLFF.

This clonotype has only a few counts. The chain uses TRBV20-1 and TRBJ2-5; TRBD2 matches 9 bases. With V trimmed by 2 bases and J by 4 bases, 5 bases remained unmatched. CDR1 and CDR2 from the germline V gene are DFQATT and SNEGSKA (reference sequence). The CDR3 extends over 14 amino acids. CDR3 nucleotides: TGCAGTGCTAGAAGGGCGGGGGGGCTAGAGACCCAGTACTTC. It is translated as CSARRAGGLETQYF.

This clonotype was detected many times. The V gene is TRBV20-1, the J gene TRBJ2-2, with TRBD2 identical over 13 bases. In germline, CDR1 is DFQATT, CDR2 SNEGSKA (reference sequence). The CDR3 is 15 residues long. The V gene end was trimmed by 1 base and the J gene end by 7 bases; junction bases not matched to a gene: 3. The CDR3, as DNA: TGCAGTGCTAGAGGGGGGACTAGCGGGGTCGGGGAGCTGTTTTTT. This sequence encodes CSARGGTSGVGELFF.

This clonotype turned up a few times. The V gene is TRBV5-4, the J gene TRBJ2-3, with 7 bases aligning to TRBD2. CDR3 length: 16 amino acids. Trimming removed 4 bases from V and 1 base from J; junction bases left unmatched: 9. Looked up from germline, CDR1 is SGHNT and CDR2 is YYREEE (reference sequence). The CDR3 protein is CASSGTTSARTDTQYF. The CDR3 nucleotides are TGTGCCAGCAGCGGCACCACTAGCGCCCGCACAGATACGCAGTATTTT.

At least ten counts were recorded for this clonotype. The chain recombines TRBV6-6 with TRBJ2-7; 7 positions agree with TRBD1. This CDR3 comprises 13 residues. The trim removed 6 bases at V and 3 bases at J, leaving 5 bases unmatched. Germline CDR1 MNHNY, CDR2 SVGAGI (reference sequence). CDR3 in amino acids: CASSQGQVYEQYF. CDR3 bases: TGTGCCAGCAGCCAAGGACAGGTCTACGAGCAGTACTTC.

This clonotype appeared once. A read error may be the cause here, since a much bigger clone is one base away. The rearrangement joins TRBV7-8 to TRBJ2-3, with D unclear. CDR1 SGHVS and CDR2 FQNEAQ come from the germline V gene. V was cut by 4 bases and J by 0 bases, with 14 bases left in between. This CDR3 is built from 16 residues. The chain's CDR3 is CASSSVAGVSTDTQYF. Here the CDR3 DNA reads TGTGCCAGCAGCTCAGTAGCTGGGGTTAGCACAGATACGCAGTATTTT.

The chain couples TRBV15 to TRBJ2-5, with D maybe TRBD1 (5 bases). Looked up from germline, CDR1 is LNHNV and CDR2 is YYDKDF (reference sequence). The CDR3 totals 15 residues. Trimming left V 3 bases short and J 4 bases short, with 15 bases between. The CDR3 DNA sequence: TGTGCCACCAGCAGGGAAGACAGTCACGGAGAGACCCAGTACTTC. Amino acid sequence: CATSREDSHGETQYF.

This clonotype was picked up many times. This sequence joins TRBV20-1 and TRBJ2-1; the match to TRBD2 covers 10 bases. Trimming removed 5 bases from V and 9 bases from J; junction bases left unmatched: 13. The CDR3 sequence is 15 residues long. The germline gives CDR1 DFQATT, CDR2 SNEGSKA (reference sequence). CDR3 sequence reads: CSAPLAGGLLGEQFF. The DNA for the CDR3 is TGCAGTGCTCCCTTAGCGGGGGGTCTCCTGGGTGAGCAGTTCTTC.

The DNA for the CDR3 is TGCGCCAGCAGCCAAGGTCAGGGGGCAATGTACCAAGAGACCCAGTACTTC. Its protein is CASSQGQGAMYQETQYF. This rearrangement joins TRBV4-1 to TRBJ2-5; 8 nucleotides line up with TRBD1. This CDR3 is built from 17 residues. The germline V gene has CDR1 MGHRA and CDR2 YSYEKL. V was pared by 1 base and J by 0 bases, with 7 bases of the junction left unmatched.

This clonotype was counted at least ten times. This rearrangement joins TRBV13 to TRBJ2-3; unclear D gene. The CDR3 spans 15 residues. Germline V gene sequence: CDR1 PRHDT, CDR2 FYEKMQ (reference sequence). Trimming took 5 bases from V and 0 from J, leaving 12 bases between them. The CDR3 region has the DNA TGTGCCAGCAGCCCCTTGACGGAGAGCACAGATACGCAGTATTTT. Residues: CASSPLTESTDTQYF.

The V gene is TRBV4-2, the J gene TRBJ2-3; D is uncertain. V was pared by 0 bases and J by 6 bases, with 7 bases between. The germline CDR1 and CDR2 sequences are LGHNA and YNFKEQ. The CDR3 runs to 13 residues. The CDR3 bases are TGTGCCAGCAGCCAAGAAAGGCGCGATACGCAGTATTTT. Translation gives CASSQERRDTQYF.